This is a list of T cell receptor beta chains from one sample in a study of blood T cells in healthy people across ages. TCRdb re-called the 5' RACE reads through MiXCR, storing one row per CDR3 protein. The data show 730,000 or so distinct CDR3 sequences, roughly 43% seen once. Sequenced material: blood. All receptors derive from a woman aged 55-69 years in good health. Each CDR3 is given with its conserved first and last residue. D genes are given only for firm matches. For some rows the clone size is stated as once, few or many, or as a class when expanded; others skip it.

d_call j_call clone_size v_call cdr3_aa cdr3_nt
NA TRBJ2-1 few TRBV30 CACRGSSYNEQFF TGTGCCTGTCGGGGGAGCTCCTACAATGAGCAGTTCTTC
NA TRBJ2-5 many TRBV12-3/TRBV12-4 CASSYQWGGETQYF TGTGCCAGCAGTTACCAGTGGGGTGGAGAGACCCAGTACTTC
NA TRBJ2-6 once TRBV9 CASSPHGGLSGANVLTF TGTGCCAGCAGCCCCCACGGAGGACTCTCTGGGGCCAACGTCCTGACTTTC
NA TRBJ2-3 NA TRBV20-1 CSASSTSTDTQYF TGCAGTGCTAGTAGTACTAGCACAGATACGCAGTATTTT
NA TRBJ2-1 NA TRBV14 CASSQEAVKYNEQFF TGTGCCAGCAGCCAAGAAGCAGTAAAATACAATGAACAGTTCTTC
TRBD1 TRBJ2-7 NA TRBV6-2/TRBV6-3 CASRGQGQSDEQYF TGTGCCAGCAGGGGACAGGGTCAGAGCGACGAGCAGTACTTC
NA TRBJ2-1 NA TRBV12-3/TRBV12-4 CASSFQGKAYNEQFF TGTGCCAGCAGTTTTCAGGGGAAAGCCTACAATGAGCAGTTCTTC
NA TRBJ2-7 NA TRBV20-1 CSARARDVPYEQYF TGCAGTGCCCGAGCCCGGGACGTACCCTACGAGCAGTACTTC
TRBD2 TRBJ2-3 few TRBV11-1 CASSRYSGSVTDTQYF TGTGCCAGCAGCAGATATAGCGGGAGTGTGACAGATACGCAGTATTTT
TRBD1 TRBJ1-1 NA TRBV7-9 CAINTQGATEAFF TGTGCCATCAACACACAGGGGGCGACTGAAGCTTTCTTT
TRBD1 TRBJ2-3 few TRBV12-3/TRBV12-4 CASSLGGTGGSDTQYF TGTGCCAGCAGTTTAGGGGGGACAGGGGGGTCCGATACGCAGTATTTT
NA TRBJ1-1 NA TRBV4-3 CASSHSMNTEAFF TGCGCCAGCAGCCACAGCATGAACACTGAAGCTTTCTTT
TRBD2 TRBJ2-3 NA TRBV5-8 CASSPGGSTTDTQYF TGTGCCAGCAGCCCCGGCGGGAGTACGACAGATACGCAGTATTTT
NA TRBJ2-7 few TRBV27 CASSIQGGGYEQYF TGTGCCAGCAGTATACAAGGAGGTGGCTACGAGCAGTACTTC
TRBD2 TRBJ2-5 NA TRBV7-3 CASSPQRGRQETQYF TGTGCCAGCAGCCCGCAGCGGGGGAGGCAAGAGACCCAGTACTTC
NA TRBJ2-7 once TRBV6-2/TRBV6-3 CASSYEAGPYEQYF TGTGCCAGCAGTTACGAGGCGGGACCCTACGAGCAGTACTTC
NA TRBJ1-1 NA TRBV6-2/TRBV6-3 CASSRLNEAFF TGTGCCAGCAGCCGCCTAAATGAAGCTTTCTTT
TRBD1 TRBJ2-7 NA TRBV12-3/TRBV12-4 CASSAQDRDHEQYF TGTGCCAGCAGTGCTCAAGACAGGGACCACGAGCAGTACTTC
TRBD2 TRBJ2-3 NA TRBV5-1 CAISPPTLLAGGTDTQYF TGCGCCATCAGCCCACCCACGCTTCTAGCGGGCGGCACAGATACGCAGTATTTT
NA TRBJ1-2 NA TRBV14 CASSQRQANYGYTF TGTGCCAGCAGCCAACGGCAAGCTAACTATGGCTACACCTTC
TRBD2 TRBJ2-1 NA TRBV3-1 CASSQASGGGNEQFF TGTGCCAGCAGCCAAGCCAGCGGGGGGGGGAATGAGCAGTTCTTC
NA TRBJ2-5 NA TRBV7-9 CAIPEGGQGTQYF TGCGCCATCCCAGAGGGGGGACAAGGGACCCAGTACTTC
TRBD1 TRBJ2-3 NA TRBV10-3 CAISDQDRVTDTQYF TGTGCCATCAGTGATCAGGACAGGGTCACAGATACGCAGTATTTT
NA TRBJ1-2 NA TRBV7-2 CASSPQSTVNYGYTF TGTGCCAGCAGCCCACAATCAACAGTTAACTATGGCTACACCTTC
NA TRBJ2-7 NA TRBV12-3/TRBV12-4 CASSGWPYEQYF TGTGCCAGCAGCGGTTGGCCGTACGAGCAGTACTTC
TRBD2 TRBJ2-3 NA TRBV29-1 CSVGAFSGGAVTDTQYF TGCAGCGTTGGGGCGTTTAGCGGGGGGGCCGTCACAGATACGCAGTATTTT
NA TRBJ2-7 few TRBV5-1 CASSLGGEYNEQYF TGCGCCAGCAGCTTGGGCGGCGAATACAATGAGCAGTACTTC
NA TRBJ2-5 NA TRBV6-6 CASSYSRGGEGQETQYF TGTGCCAGCAGTTACTCCCGGGGAGGTGAGGGCCAAGAGACCCAGTACTTC
TRBD2 TRBJ2-5 few TRBV3-1 CASSGASGGPVEYF TGTGCCAGCAGCGGGGCTAGCGGGGGGCCCGTTGAGTACTTC
TRBD1 TRBJ2-3 few TRBV24-1 CATSEQDRVTDTQYF TGTGCCACCAGTGAACAGGACAGGGTCACAGATACGCAGTATTTT
NA TRBJ1-1 NA TRBV11-2 CASSPPARQGNTEAFF TGTGCCAGCAGCCCACCTGCTCGGCAGGGTAACACTGAAGCTTTCTTT
TRBD1 TRBJ2-1 NA TRBV7-9 CASSFADRGYNEQFF TGTGCCAGCAGCTTTGCCGACAGGGGCTACAATGAGCAGTTCTTC
TRBD2 TRBJ2-5 few TRBV12-3/TRBV12-4 CASSRSGGGTQYF TGTGCCAGCAGTCGTAGCGGGGGGGGGACCCAGTACTTC
TRBD2 TRBJ2-1 NA TRBV27 CASSLPLAGGNYNEQFF TGTGCCAGCAGTTTGCCCTTGGCGGGGGGGAATTACAATGAGCAGTTCTTC
NA TRBJ1-2 NA TRBV20-1 CSATVDGAGYGYTF TGCAGTGCTACGGTAGACGGGGCTGGCTATGGCTACACCTTC
NA TRBJ2-1 NA TRBV29-1 CSVDWQGGFF TGCAGCGTTGATTGGCAGGGAGGGTTCTTC
TRBD2 TRBJ2-3 few TRBV20-1 CSATSTSGRTDTQYF TGCAGTGCTACTTCGACTAGCGGGAGAACAGATACGCAGTATTTT
NA TRBJ1-2 few TRBV6-5 CASSSDRRGYTF TGTGCCAGCAGTTCTGACAGGCGAGGCTACACCTTC
TRBD1 TRBJ1-4 once TRBV18 CASSDQDREREKLFF TGTGCCAGCTCTGACCAGGACAGGGAAAGGGAAAAACTGTTTTTT
NA TRBJ2-3 few TRBV20-1 CSASNPGQGDLTQYF TGCAGTGCTAGTAATCCGGGACAAGGGGACCTAACACAGTATTTT
NA TRBJ2-7 NA TRBV6-1 CASSESPVQGRDNEQYF TGTGCCAGCAGTGAAAGTCCGGTACAGGGACGAGACAATGAGCAGTACTTC
TRBD2 TRBJ2-1 few TRBV5-1 CASSLERGITWNEQFF TGCGCCAGCAGCTTGGAGCGGGGCATTACATGGAATGAGCAGTTCTTC